This TCR beta chain was profiled in a study of spatial heterogeneity in lung cancer. The wider study: The study observed each unique TCR and UMI combination more than ten times on average in raw reads.

Ten or more counts support this clonotype. Trimming at V came to 2 bases and at J to 1 base, leaving 3 bases not matched to a gene. The germline gives CDR1 MDHEN, CDR2 SYDVKM. This CDR3 region has 15 residues. The time point: sample taken at primary tumor resection. The authors sequenced whole RNA from tumor, nontumor lung or frozen PBMC without sorting. Around 70 TRACERx patients with early, untreated non-small cell lung cancer donated samples. Each CDR3 protein is one row after TCRdb ran MiXCR on the 5' RACE reads. The sample yields 20,000 to 25,000 distinct CDR3 sequences, roughly 3% seen once. This chain connects TRBV28 to TRBJ1-1; TRBD1 agrees at 8 bases. Sequencing was performed on PBMCs, taken at surgery. The TCR sequence derives from a female donor with early-stage non-small cell lung cancer. The CDR3 DNA reads as TGTGCCAGCAGTTTACGGACAGGGACGAACACTGAAGCTTTCTTT. Its translation: CASSLRTGTNTEAFF.